This TCR beta chain emerged from a study of blood T cell repertoires in COVID-19. Study-level background: The samples span acute and convalescent COVID-19 from the United States, Italy and Spain. Sources were T cells, B-cell-depleted T cells, or PBMCs; the material itself was cDNA or gDNA.

Authors' data handling: By means of reference gene primer amplification, nucleated cell counts were estimated. Sequencing used immunoSEQ multiplex PCR; TCRdb keeps in-frame clones, though not all of them. For V, J and clone size, that table is used; D and trimming come from the DNA. The table shows about 300,000 clones, with roughly nine tenths occurring only once. Germline V lookup: CDR1 SEHNR, CDR2 FQNEAQ (reference sequence). Trimming cost V 5 bases and J 6 bases, with 9 bases left between them. The CDR3 length is 12 residues. The sequence was obtained from a man between 18 and 29 years old with active or convalescent COVID-19. Source material: peripheral blood. This sequence joins TRBV7-9 and TRBJ2-3; no definite D call. The CDR3: CASSPGRDTQYF. CDR3 coding DNA: TGTGCCAGCAGCCCAGGTCGGGATACGCAGTATTTT.